The present T cell receptor (beta chain) was sequenced within a study of beta chain features in type 1 diabetes. Study findings and constraints: cDNA-based reads could over-represent cells with high TCR expression. Here, the possible influence of HLA type (on TCRB rearrangement) remained unresolved. In every one of the four CD4+ subsets, TCRB CDR3s were moderately but significantly shorter in Type 1 diabetes patients.

CDR3 length equals 12 residues. CDR1 is SGHTA, CDR2 FQGNSA, per germline. V was shortened by 5 bases and J by 3 bases, with 6 bases between the two germline ends. Reverse transcription of all isolated RNA meant that expressed TCRB transcripts were sequenced. Data came from immunoSEQ multiplex PCR; TCRdb stores just in-frame clones and leaves some out. Of under 900,000 clones in the sample, under 20% were seen once. A sort by CD45RO/CCR7/CD25/CD127/CD95/CD27 yielded CD4+ naive, central memory, regulatory and stem cell-like memory cells. As for this clone: What it binds is not known. Other DNA sequences from this sample encode an identical CDR3 as well.

This sequence originates from a woman younger than 30 in good health. Sequenced material: naive CD4+ T cells from blood. This chain connects TRBV7-2 to TRBJ2-3; D ambiguous. Here the CDR3 DNA reads TGTGCCAGCAGCCCAGATACAGATACGCAGTATTTT. Translated, it gives CASSPDTDTQYF.